The present entry profiles one TCR beta chain with its context. Its specificity is unknown. The data originate from a study of T cell responses to AZD1222 COVID-19 vaccine. Method: immunoSEQ multiplex PCR; TCRdb's copy keeps in-frame clones and lacks some. This table holds fewer than 50,000 clones, about 90% found once. Findings and limits, study-wide: Unmutated variant regions reportedly attract nearly half of all spike-specific TCRs. The study sampled repertoires only after the peak T cell response.

Germline-derived CDR1 and CDR2 are MNHEY and SVGAGI. The CDR3 has 12 residues. V was shortened by 6 bases and J by 6 bases, with 11 bases between the two germline ends. This material consisted of peripheral blood, taken 28 days after the second AZD1222 dose. The gene calls are TRBV6-5 and TRBJ1-2, with a weak D call TRBD1 (6 bases). The clonotype comes from an adult who received the AZD1222 COVID-19 vaccine. CDR3 region: CASRTGGNGYTF. In DNA, the CDR3 is TGTGCCAGCAGGACGGGGGGCAATGGCTACACCTTC.